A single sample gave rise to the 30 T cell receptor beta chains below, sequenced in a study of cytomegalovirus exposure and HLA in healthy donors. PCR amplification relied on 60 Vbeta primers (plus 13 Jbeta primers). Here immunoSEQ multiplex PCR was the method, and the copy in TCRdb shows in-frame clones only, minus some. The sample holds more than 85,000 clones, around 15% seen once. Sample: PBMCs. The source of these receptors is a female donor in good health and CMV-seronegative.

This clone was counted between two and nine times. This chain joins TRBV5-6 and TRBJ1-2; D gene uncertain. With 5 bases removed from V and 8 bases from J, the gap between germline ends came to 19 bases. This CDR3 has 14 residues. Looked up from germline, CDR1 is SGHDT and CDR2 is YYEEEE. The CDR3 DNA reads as TGTGCCAGCAGTGCCGACCCTAGCATATGGGGCTACACCTTC. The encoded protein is CASSADPSIWGYTF.

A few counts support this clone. For the CDR3, the DNA is TGTGCCAGCAGCTCCGACTACAGAGGAATGAACACTGAAGCTTTCTTT. It encodes CASSSDYRGMNTEAFF. The V call is TRBV5-6, the J call TRBJ1-1; no clear D. With 3 bases removed from V and 0 bases from J, the gap between germline ends came to 15 bases. The CDR3 consists of 16 residues. Germline CDR1 SGHDT, CDR2 YYEEEE. Supplemented by reference TRBV5-6 and TRBJ1-1, the full variable domain reads DAGVTQSPTHLIKTRGQQVTLRCSPKSGHDTVSWYQQALGQGPQFIFQYYEEEERQRGNFPDRFSGHQFPNYSSELNVNALLLGDSALYLCASSSDYRGMNTEAFFGQGTRLTVV.

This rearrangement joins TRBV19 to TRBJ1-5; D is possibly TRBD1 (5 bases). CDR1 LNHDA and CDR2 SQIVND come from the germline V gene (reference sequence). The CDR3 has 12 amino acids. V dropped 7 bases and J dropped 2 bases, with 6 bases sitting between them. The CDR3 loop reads CASKQGNQPQHF. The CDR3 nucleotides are TGTGCCAGTAAACAGGGCAATCAGCCCCAGCATTTT.

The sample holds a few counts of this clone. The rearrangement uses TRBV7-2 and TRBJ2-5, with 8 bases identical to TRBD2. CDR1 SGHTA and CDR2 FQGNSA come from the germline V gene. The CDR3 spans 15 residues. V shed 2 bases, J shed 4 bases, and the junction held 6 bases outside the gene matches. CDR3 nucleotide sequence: TGTGCCAGCAGCTTATCAGGGCGGGGGGCAGAGACCCAGTACTTC. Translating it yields CASSLSGRGAETQYF.

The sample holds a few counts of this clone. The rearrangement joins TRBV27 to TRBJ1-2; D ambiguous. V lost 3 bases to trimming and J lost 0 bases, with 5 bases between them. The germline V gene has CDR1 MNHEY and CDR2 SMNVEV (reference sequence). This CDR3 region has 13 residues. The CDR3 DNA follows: TGTGCCAGCAGTTTTGGGCCTAACTATGGCTACACCTTC. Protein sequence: CASSFGPNYGYTF.

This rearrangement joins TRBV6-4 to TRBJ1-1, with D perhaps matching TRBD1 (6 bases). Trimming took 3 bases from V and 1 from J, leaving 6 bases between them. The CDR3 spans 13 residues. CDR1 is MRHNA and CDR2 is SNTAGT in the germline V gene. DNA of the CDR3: TGTGCCAGCAGTGAACAGGGGAACACTGAAGCTTTCTTT. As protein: CASSEQGNTEAFF.

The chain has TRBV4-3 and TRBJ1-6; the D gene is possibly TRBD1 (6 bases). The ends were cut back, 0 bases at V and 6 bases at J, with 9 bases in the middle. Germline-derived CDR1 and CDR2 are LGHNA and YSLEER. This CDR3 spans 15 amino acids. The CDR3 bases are TGCGCCAGCAGCCAAGATAACAGGGTTAATTCACCCCTCCACTTT. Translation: CASSQDNRVNSPLHF.

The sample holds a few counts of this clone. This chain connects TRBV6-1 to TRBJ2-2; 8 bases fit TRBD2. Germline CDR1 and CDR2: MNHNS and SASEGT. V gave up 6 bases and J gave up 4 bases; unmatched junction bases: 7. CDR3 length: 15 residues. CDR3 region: CASRTGGAGTGELFF. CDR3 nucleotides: TGTGCCAGCAGGACCGGGGGGGCAGGCACCGGGGAGCTGTTTTTT.

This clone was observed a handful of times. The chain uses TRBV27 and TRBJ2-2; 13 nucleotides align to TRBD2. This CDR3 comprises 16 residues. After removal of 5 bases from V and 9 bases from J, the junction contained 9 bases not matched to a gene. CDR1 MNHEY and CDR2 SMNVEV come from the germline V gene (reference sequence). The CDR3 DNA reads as TGTGCCAGCAGTCCAGAGGATGGGACTAGCGGGAGGGAGCTGTTTTTT. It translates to CASSPEDGTSGRELFF.

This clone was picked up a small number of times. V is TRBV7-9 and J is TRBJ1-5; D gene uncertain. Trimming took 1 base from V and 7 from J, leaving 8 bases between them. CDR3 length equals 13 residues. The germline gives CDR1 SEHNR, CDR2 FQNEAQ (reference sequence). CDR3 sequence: CASSLEPRQPQHF. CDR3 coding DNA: TGTGCCAGCAGCTTAGAACCCAGGCAGCCCCAGCATTTT.

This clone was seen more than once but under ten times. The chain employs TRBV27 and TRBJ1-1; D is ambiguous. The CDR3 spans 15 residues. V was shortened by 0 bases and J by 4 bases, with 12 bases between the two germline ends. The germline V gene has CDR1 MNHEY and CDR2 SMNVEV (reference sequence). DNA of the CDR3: TGTGCCAGCAGTTTATCGGGAGGGATTGGCACTGAAGCTTTCTTT. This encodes CASSLSGGIGTEAFF.

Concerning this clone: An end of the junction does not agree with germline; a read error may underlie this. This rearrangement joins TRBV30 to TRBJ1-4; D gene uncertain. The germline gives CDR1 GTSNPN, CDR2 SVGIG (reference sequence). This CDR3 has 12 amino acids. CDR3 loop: CAWSGQGGKTGF. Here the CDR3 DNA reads TGTGCCTGGAGTGGGCAAGGCGGGAAGACGGGGTTT.

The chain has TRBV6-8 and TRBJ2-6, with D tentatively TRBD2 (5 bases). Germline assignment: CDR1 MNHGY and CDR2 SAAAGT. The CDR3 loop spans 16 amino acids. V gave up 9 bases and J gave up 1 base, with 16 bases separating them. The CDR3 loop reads CARPVPSGSGANVLTF. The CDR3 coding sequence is TGTGCCAGACCGGTGCCGTCGGGGTCTGGGGCCAACGTCCTGACTTTC.

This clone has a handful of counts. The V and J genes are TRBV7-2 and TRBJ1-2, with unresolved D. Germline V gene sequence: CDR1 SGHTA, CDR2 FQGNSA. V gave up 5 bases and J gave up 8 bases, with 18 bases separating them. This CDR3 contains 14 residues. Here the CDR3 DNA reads TGTGCCAGCAGCCCACCAGCGTTCGGTCGGGGCTACACCTTC. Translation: CASSPPAFGRGYTF.

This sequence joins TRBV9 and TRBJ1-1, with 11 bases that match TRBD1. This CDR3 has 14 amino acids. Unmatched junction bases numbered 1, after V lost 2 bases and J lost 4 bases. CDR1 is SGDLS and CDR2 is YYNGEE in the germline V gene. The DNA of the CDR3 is TGTGCCAGCAGCGTGGGGACAGGGGGCACTGAAGCTTTCTTT. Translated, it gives CASSVGTGGTEAFF. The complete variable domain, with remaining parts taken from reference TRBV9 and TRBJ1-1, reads DSGVTQTPKHLITATGQRVTLRCSPRSGDLSVYWYQQSLDQGLQFLIQYYNGEERAKGNILERFSAQQFPDLHSELNLSSLELGDSALYFCASSVGTGGTEAFFGQGTRLTVV.

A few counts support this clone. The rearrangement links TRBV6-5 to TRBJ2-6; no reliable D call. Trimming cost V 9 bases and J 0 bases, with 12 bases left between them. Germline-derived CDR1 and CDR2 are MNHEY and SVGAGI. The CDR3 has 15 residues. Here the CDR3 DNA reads TGTGCCAGTCGCCGAAGGAGCTCTGGGGCCAACGTCCTGACTTTC. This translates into CASRRRSSGANVLTF.

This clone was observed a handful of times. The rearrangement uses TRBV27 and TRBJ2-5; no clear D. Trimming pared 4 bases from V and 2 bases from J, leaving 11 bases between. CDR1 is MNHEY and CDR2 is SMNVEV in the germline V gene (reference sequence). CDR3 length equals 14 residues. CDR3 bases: TGTGCCAGCAGTTCAGGTTTTAGACAAGAGACCCAGTACTTC. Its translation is CASSSGFRQETQYF.

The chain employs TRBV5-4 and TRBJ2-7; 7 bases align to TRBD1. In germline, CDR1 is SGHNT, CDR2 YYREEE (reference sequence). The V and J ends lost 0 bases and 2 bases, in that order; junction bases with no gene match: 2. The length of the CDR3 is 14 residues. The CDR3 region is CASSLAGTAYEQYF. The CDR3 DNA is TGTGCCAGCAGCTTGGCTGGGACAGCCTACGAGCAGTACTTC.

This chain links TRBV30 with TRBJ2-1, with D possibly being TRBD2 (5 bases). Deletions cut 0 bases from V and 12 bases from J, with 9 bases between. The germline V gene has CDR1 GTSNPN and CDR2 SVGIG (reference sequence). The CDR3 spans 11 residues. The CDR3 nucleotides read TGTGCCTGGAGTGTAGGAGGAGGGCAGTTCTTC. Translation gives CAWSVGGGQFF.

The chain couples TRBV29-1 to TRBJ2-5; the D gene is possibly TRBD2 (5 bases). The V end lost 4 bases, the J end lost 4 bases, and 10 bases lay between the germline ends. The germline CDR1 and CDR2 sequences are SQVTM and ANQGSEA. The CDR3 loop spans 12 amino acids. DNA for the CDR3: TGCAGCGTTGGGACTTCTGGAGAGACCCAGTACTTC. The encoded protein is CSVGTSGETQYF.

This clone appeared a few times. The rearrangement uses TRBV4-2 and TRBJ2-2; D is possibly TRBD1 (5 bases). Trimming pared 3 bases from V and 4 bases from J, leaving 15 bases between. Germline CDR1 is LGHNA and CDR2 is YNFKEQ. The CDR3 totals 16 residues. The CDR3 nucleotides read TGTGCCAGCAGCCAGGATTGGCTCAGGGTCACCGGGGAGCTGTTTTTT. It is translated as CASSQDWLRVTGELFF.

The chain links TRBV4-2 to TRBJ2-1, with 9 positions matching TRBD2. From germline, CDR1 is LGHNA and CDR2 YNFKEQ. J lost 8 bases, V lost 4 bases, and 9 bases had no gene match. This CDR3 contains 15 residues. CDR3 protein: CASSRAARGRDEQFF. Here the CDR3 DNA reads TGTGCCAGCAGCCGCGCGGCTCGCGGGAGGGATGAGCAGTTCTTC.

CDR3 protein: CASSALGSGADTQYF. CDR3 in DNA: TGCGCCAGCAGCGCCTTGGGGTCGGGGGCAGATACGCAGTATTTT. The chain links TRBV5-1 to TRBJ2-3; the D gene is possibly TRBD2 (6 bases). V was clipped by 4 bases and J by 4 bases, with 16 bases between them. Germline CDR1 reads SGHRS; CDR2 reads YFSETQ. This CDR3 has 15 residues.

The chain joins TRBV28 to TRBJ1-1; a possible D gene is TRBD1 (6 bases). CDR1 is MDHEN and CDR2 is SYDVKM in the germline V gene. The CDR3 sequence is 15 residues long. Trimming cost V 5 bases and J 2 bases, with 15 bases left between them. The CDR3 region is CASSTSGTINTEAFF. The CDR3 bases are TGTGCCAGCAGTACATCCGGGACAATCAACACTGAAGCTTTCTTT.

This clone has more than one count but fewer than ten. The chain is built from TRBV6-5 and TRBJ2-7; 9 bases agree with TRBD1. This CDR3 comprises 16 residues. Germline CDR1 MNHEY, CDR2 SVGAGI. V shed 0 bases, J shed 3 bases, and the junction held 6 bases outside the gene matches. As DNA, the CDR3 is TGTGCCAGCAGTTACTCGTCGGGACAGGGATTCTACGAGCAGTACTTC. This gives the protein CASSYSSGQGFYEQYF.

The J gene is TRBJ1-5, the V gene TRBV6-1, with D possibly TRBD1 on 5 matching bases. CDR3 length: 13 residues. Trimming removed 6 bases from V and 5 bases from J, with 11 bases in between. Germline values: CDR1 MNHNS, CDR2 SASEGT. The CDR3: CASSELRDQPQHF. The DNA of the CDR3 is TGTGCCAGCAGCGAACTCAGGGATCAGCCCCAGCATTTT.

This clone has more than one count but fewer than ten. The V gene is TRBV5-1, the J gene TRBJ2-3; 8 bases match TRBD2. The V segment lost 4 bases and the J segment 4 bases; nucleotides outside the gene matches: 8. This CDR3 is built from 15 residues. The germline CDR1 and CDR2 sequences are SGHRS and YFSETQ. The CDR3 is CASSRSGDAADTQYF. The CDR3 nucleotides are TGCGCCAGCAGCCGTAGCGGGGACGCTGCAGATACGCAGTATTTT.

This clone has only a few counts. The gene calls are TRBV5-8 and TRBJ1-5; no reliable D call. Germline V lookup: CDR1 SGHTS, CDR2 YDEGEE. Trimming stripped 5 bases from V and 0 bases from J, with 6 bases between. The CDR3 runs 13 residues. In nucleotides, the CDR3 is TGTGCCAGCAGACGGTATAGCAATCAGCCCCAGCATTTT. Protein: CASRRYSNQPQHF.

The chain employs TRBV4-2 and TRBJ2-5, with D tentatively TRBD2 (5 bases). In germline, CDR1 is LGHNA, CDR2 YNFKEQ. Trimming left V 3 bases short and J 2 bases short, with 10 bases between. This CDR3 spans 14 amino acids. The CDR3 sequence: CASSQAGAQETQYF. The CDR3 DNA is TGTGCCAGCAGCCAGGCGGGTGCGCAAGAGACCCAGTACTTC.

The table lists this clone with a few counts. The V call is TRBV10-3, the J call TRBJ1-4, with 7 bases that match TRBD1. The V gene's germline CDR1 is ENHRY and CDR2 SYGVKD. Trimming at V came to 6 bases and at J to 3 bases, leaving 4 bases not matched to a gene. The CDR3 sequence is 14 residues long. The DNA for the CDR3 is TGTGCCATCAGCCCAGGGGGAGCTAATGAAAAACTGTTTTTT. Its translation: CAISPGGANEKLFF.